The 17 T cell receptor beta chains reported below all come from one sample, sequenced in a study of blood T cell repertoires in COVID-19. Produced via immunoSEQ multiplex PCR; TCRdb's table is partial and in-frame only. Among about 240,000 clones listed, around 85% were seen once. Specimen: peripheral blood. Source of these receptors: an elderly woman with acute or convalescent COVID-19.

The chain combines TRBV10-1 with TRBJ2-2; 8 bases line up with TRBD1. The germline V gene encodes CDR1 WNHNN and CDR2 SYGVQD (reference sequence). The CDR3 has 17 amino acids. Germline trimming cut 0 bases from V and 6 bases from J; bases unmatched to any gene: 9. The CDR3 sequence: CASSESRGTGGAGELFF. CDR3 bases: TGCGCCAGCAGTGAGTCGAGAGGGACAGGCGGTGCCGGGGAGCTGTTTTTT.

This clone was counted only a few times. This chain joins TRBV6-6 and TRBJ1-5; no reliable D call. The CDR3 has 13 amino acids. The V end was cut by 2 bases, the J end by 6 bases, with 8 bases between. Germline-derived CDR1 and CDR2 are MNHNY and SVGAGI (reference sequence). CDR3 residues: CASSYGSGQPQHF. CDR3 bases: TGTGCCAGCAGTTACGGGTCGGGTCAGCCCCAGCATTTT.

The chain has TRBV28 and TRBJ1-2, with 7 bases identical to TRBD1. The germline gives CDR1 MDHEN, CDR2 SYDVKM. The CDR3 contains 14 residues. The trim removed 4 bases at V and 8 bases at J, leaving 10 bases unmatched. The CDR3 region has the DNA TGTGCCAGCAGTTACCGAACAGGGGTCAACGGCTACACCTTC. Translating it yields CASSYRTGVNGYTF.

As for this clone: The same CDR3 also results from other DNA sequences found in this sample. The gene calls are TRBV5-1 and TRBJ1-1; a weak D match, TRBD1 (5 bases). The CDR3 consists of 15 residues. Trimming pared 0 bases from V and 2 bases from J, leaving 11 bases between. CDR1 and CDR2 (germline): SGHRS, YFSETQ. The chain's CDR3 is CASSLGQGGNTEAFF. CDR3 nucleotide sequence: TGCGCCAGCAGCTTGGGGCAGGGAGGAAACACTGAAGCTTTCTTT.

J is TRBJ2-3 and V is TRBV18, with 8 bases aligning to TRBD2. The CDR3 totals 14 residues. The V gene's germline CDR1 is KGHSH and CDR2 LQKENI. The J segment lost 4 bases and the V segment lost 6 bases, leaving 6 bases of the junction unmatched. DNA of the CDR3: TGTGCCAGCTCTCTCAGCGGGGGTGCAGATACGCAGTATTTT. Translation: CASSLSGGADTQYF.

This clone was recorded only once. The rearrangement links TRBV28 to TRBJ1-3, with D possibly being TRBD1 (6 bases). CDR3 length equals 15 residues. The V end lost 4 bases, the J end lost 0 bases, and 10 bases lay between the germline ends. Germline V gene sequence: CDR1 MDHEN, CDR2 SYDVKM. The CDR3 loop is CASSSHRDSGNTIYF. The CDR3 nucleotides read TGTGCCAGCAGTTCCCACAGGGACTCTGGAAACACCATATATTTT.

This clone was seen only once. The V and J genes are TRBV7-8 and TRBJ2-1, with 9 bases aligning to TRBD2. The CDR3 contains 15 residues. Germline loops: CDR1 SGHVS, CDR2 FQNEAQ. After removal of 5 bases from V and 5 bases from J, the junction contained 7 bases not matched to a gene. The DNA of the CDR3 is TGTGCCAGCAGCGTGGGACTAGCATTGCACAATGAGCAGTTCTTC. This sequence encodes CASSVGLALHNEQFF.

This clone was recorded once. V and J are TRBV6-5 and TRBJ1-1, with D tentatively TRBD1 (6 bases). Germline V gene sequence: CDR1 MNHEY, CDR2 SVGAGI. This CDR3 spans 15 amino acids. V dropped 3 bases and J dropped 1 base, with 12 bases sitting between them. The CDR3 bases are TGTGCCAGCAGTTATTACGGACAGCCGAACACTGAAGCTTTCTTT. Its translation: CASSYYGQPNTEAFF.

The rearrangement joins TRBV5-1 to TRBJ1-6; no reliable D call. The CDR3 has 13 residues. Trimming took off 2 bases at V and 7 bases at J, with 7 bases between the two ends. The germline V gene has CDR1 SGHRS and CDR2 YFSETQ. The CDR3: CASSFKENSPLHF. The DNA of the CDR3 is TGCGCCAGCAGCTTTAAGGAGAATTCACCCCTCCACTTT. Variable domain in full (rest from reference TRBV5-1 and TRBJ1-6): KAGVTQTPRYLIKTRGQQVTLSCSPISGHRSVSWYQQTPGQGLQFLFEYFSETQRNKGNFPGRFSGRQFSNSRSEMNVSTLELGDSALYLCASSFKENSPLHFGNGTRLTVT.

In this sample, this clone turned up a few times. The chain uses TRBV3-1 (or the pseudogene TRBV3-2) and TRBJ2-5; D remains unclear. V was cut by 6 bases and J by 0 bases, with 5 bases left in between. The CDR3 totals 12 residues. Germline V gene data show CDR1 as LGHDT and CDR2 as YNNKEL (reference sequence). The CDR3 sequence: CASSNNQETQYF. CDR3 bases: TGTGCCAGCAGTAACAACCAAGAGACCCAGTACTTC.

The V call is TRBV10-3, the J call TRBJ1-5; TRBD1 matches at 11 bases. V shed 2 bases, J shed 3 bases, and the junction held 3 bases outside the gene matches. The CDR3 has 16 amino acids. Germline V gives CDR1 ENHRY, CDR2 SYGVKD. In DNA form, the CDR3 reads TGTGCCATCAGTGAGGGGGACAGGGGGTCCAATCAGCCCCAGCATTTT. Translating it yields CAISEGDRGSNQPQHF.

V and J are TRBV28 and TRBJ2-7; the match to TRBD1 covers 9 bases. The trim removed 6 bases at V and 6 bases at J, leaving 6 bases unmatched. CDR3 length: 13 residues. Germline V gives CDR1 MDHEN, CDR2 SYDVKM. This CDR3 is CASREQGAGEQYF. DNA of the CDR3: TGTGCCAGCAGAGAACAGGGGGCGGGCGAGCAGTACTTC.

This chain uses TRBV25-1 with TRBJ2-5; 10 bases agree with TRBD1. The CDR3 extends over 17 amino acids. The germline V gene encodes CDR1 MGHDK and CDR2 SYGVNS. Germline trimming cut 4 bases from V and 5 bases from J; bases unmatched to any gene: 13. The CDR3 is CASSAVGWTGGFETQYF. CDR3 nucleotide sequence: TGTGCCAGCAGTGCCGTCGGGTGGACAGGGGGGTTCGAGACCCAGTACTTC.

This rearrangement joins TRBV7-3 to TRBJ1-5; D gene uncertain. The CDR3 runs 15 residues. V was pared by 0 bases and J by 6 bases, with 12 bases between. CDR1 and CDR2 from the germline V gene are SGHTA and FQGTGA. The CDR3 loop is CASSLTPTRIQPQHF. The CDR3 coding sequence is TGTGCCAGCAGCTTAACCCCCACGAGGATTCAGCCCCAGCATTTT.

The chain uses TRBV24-1 and TRBJ1-2, with unresolved D. The CDR3 loop spans 15 amino acids. With 3 bases removed from V and 8 bases from J, the gap between germline ends came to 18 bases. Germline V gene lookup returns CDR1 KGHDR and CDR2 SFDVKD. The CDR3, as DNA: TGTGCCACCAGTGATCCCAAGGGAGGGCTGGGGGGCTACACCTTC. It codes for CATSDPKGGLGGYTF.

V gene TRBV6-1 combines with J gene TRBJ1-2, with unresolved D. This CDR3 is 14 amino acids long. Germline V gene lookup returns CDR1 MNHNS and CDR2 SASEGT. With 0 bases removed from V and 4 bases from J, the gap between germline ends came to 9 bases. The CDR3 coding sequence is TGTGCCAGCAGTGAAGCATACAGAGTCTATGGCTACACCTTC. It encodes CASSEAYRVYGYTF.

The chain employs TRBV19 and TRBJ1-5, with no clear D. V dropped 2 bases and J dropped 7 bases, with 12 bases sitting between them. The germline CDR1 and CDR2 sequences are LNHDA and SQIVND (reference sequence). This CDR3 is 14 amino acids long. CDR3 coding DNA: TGTGCCAGTAGTATAAAGAGGGTGGGACAGCCCCAGCATTTT. It translates to CASSIKRVGQPQHF.